This T cell receptor beta chain was profiled in a study of control samples from healthy donors and cancer patients (dated by TCRdb to the early 2020s). In the case of this clone: Its antigen specificity is not known. Within one base of it there is no much larger clone, and no base qualities were kept.

Ends trimmed: V by 6 bases, J by 10 bases; bases unmatched to a gene: 8. From the cysteine up to the phenylalanine, the CDR3 has a length of 14 residues. Kept here is only the CDR3 DNA, which spans 42 bases and is read in frame from base 1. As encoded in the germline V gene, CDR1 is SNHLY while CDR2 is FYNNEI. The library was built by means of the immunoSEQ multiplex PCR assay. The table was pulled from immuneACCESS by TCRdb, which kept in-frame rearrangements only. Such tables lose some clones; where checked, under half of the loss comes from unresolved V genes, and the rest has no known cause. The sample yields some 77,000 clones; roughly nine tenths were counted once. The ten most abundant clones make up less than 8.5% of the sample.

Input material: blood. The sequence links TRBV2 to TRBJ1-6; TRBD1 fits 8 bases in the junction. The receptor's source is a woman aged 55-69 years in good health. In nucleotides, the sequence is TGTGCCAGCAGCGACAGGGGCGAATGGTCACCCCTCCACTTT. Its coded protein is CASSDRGEWSPLHF.